A single sample is the source of the 19 T cell receptor beta chains below, sequenced in a study of cytomegalovirus exposure and HLA in healthy donors. The study ran its PCR with 60 Vbeta and 13 Jbeta primers. Assay: immunoSEQ multiplex PCR; the TCRdb copy retains only in-frame clones and omits some. This sample has around 200,000 clones, with 77% found just once. The sample taken for sequencing was PBMCs. The receptors come from a woman aged 55-69 years in good health and CMV-seropositive.

The V call is TRBV5-8, the J call TRBJ2-1; D is unclear. V dropped 0 bases and J dropped 2 bases, with 6 bases sitting between them. Germline assignment: CDR1 SGHTS and CDR2 YDEGEE. The CDR3 has 14 amino acids. CDR3 sequence: CASSLDAAYNEQFF. DNA of the CDR3: TGTGCCAGCAGCTTGGATGCAGCCTACAATGAGCAGTTCTTC.

The chain has TRBV9 and TRBJ1-2; D uncertain. The CDR3 extends over 14 amino acids. Germline assignment: CDR1 SGDLS and CDR2 YYNGEE. V lost 4 bases, J lost 7 bases, and 17 bases lay in between. CDR3 nucleotides: TGTGCCAGCAGCCCCGAGACGGGATTTGGTGGCTACACCTTC. It encodes CASSPETGFGGYTF.

The CDR3 DNA reads TGTGCCAGCAGTTACGGCACGGAGGGCTATGGCTACACCTTC. Translation: CASSYGTEGYGYTF. V and J are TRBV6-5 and TRBJ1-2; D is unresolved. Germline V gene data show CDR1 as MNHEY and CDR2 as SVGAGI. This CDR3 has 14 amino acids. Trimming cost V 2 bases and J 4 bases, with 11 bases left between them.

The chain has TRBV28 and TRBJ2-3; 9 bases line up with TRBD1. The CDR3 sequence is 15 residues long. Germline values: CDR1 MDHEN, CDR2 SYDVKM. Trimming at V came to 5 bases and at J to 9 bases, leaving 12 bases not matched to a gene. Here the CDR3 reads CASSLGTGRARTQYF. The CDR3 nucleotides read TGTGCCAGCAGTCTGGGGACAGGGAGGGCTCGCACGCAGTATTTT. The variable domain in full, completed from reference TRBV28 and TRBJ2-3, reads DVKVTQSSRYLVKRTGEKVFLECVQDMDHENMFWYRQDPGLGLRLIYFSYDVKMKEKGDIPEGYSVSREKKERFSLILESASTNQTSMYLCASSLGTGRARTQYFGPGTRLTVL.

This chain uses TRBV7-2 with TRBJ1-1; no clear D gene. Per the germline V gene, CDR1 is SGHTA and CDR2 is FQGNSA. The CDR3 extends over 14 amino acids. Trimming stripped 5 bases from V and 11 bases from J, with 21 bases between. The CDR3, as DNA: TGTGCCAGCAGCCAAGGCGTCTCTGTAGTCGGGGCTTTCTTT. It translates to CASSQGVSVVGAFF.

The J gene is TRBJ2-3, the V gene TRBV19, with TRBD2 identical over 10 bases. The CDR3 length is 15 residues. CDR1 and CDR2 from the germline V gene are LNHDA and SQIVND (reference sequence). V gave up 5 bases and J gave up 5 bases; unmatched junction bases: 7. The CDR3 nucleotides read TGTGCCAGTAGTCCCGCTAGCGGGAGAATAGATACGCAGTATTTT. It is translated as CASSPASGRIDTQYF.

The chain employs TRBV29-1 and TRBJ1-5, with D possibly being TRBD1 (6 bases). The V end was cut by 7 bases, the J end by 5 bases, with 15 bases between. Germline V gives CDR1 SQVTM, CDR2 ANQGSEA. This CDR3 comprises 13 residues. Here the CDR3 DNA reads TGCAGCGCTGCCCAGGGGTTGGATCAGCCCCAGCATTTT. The encoded protein is CSAAQGLDQPQHF.

In this sample, this clone turned up once. CDR3 amino acids: CASKFGTGPYEQYF. CDR3 nucleotides: TGTGCCAGCAAATTCGGGACAGGACCCTACGAGCAGTACTTC. The rearrangement links TRBV2 to TRBJ2-7; 8 bases map to TRBD1. V gave up 7 bases and J gave up 2 bases; unmatched junction bases: 7. CDR3 length: 14 residues. CDR1 SNHLY and CDR2 FYNNEI come from the germline V gene.

This clone was counted between two and nine times. This sequence joins TRBV7-2 and TRBJ1-1, with D unclear. V lost 2 bases and J 1 base, leaving 5 bases between the germline ends. Germline lookup yields CDR1 SGHTA and CDR2 FQGNSA. This CDR3 contains 13 residues. The CDR3: CASSLQENTEAFF. The DNA of the CDR3 is TGTGCCAGCAGCTTACAGGAGAACACTGAAGCTTTCTTT.

The chain combines TRBV7-6 with TRBJ2-7; TRBD1 might be the D (6 bases). This CDR3 is built from 17 residues. Trimming took off 0 bases at V and 5 bases at J, with 20 bases between the two ends. CDR1 and CDR2 from the germline V gene are SGHVS and FNYEAQ. The CDR3 DNA reads as TGTGCCAGCAGCTTAGCATCTAGGGGGTCTCCTGATGACGAGCAGTACTTC. This sequence encodes CASSLASRGSPDDEQYF.

V usage is TRBV23-1 and J usage is TRBJ2-6, with D possibly TRBD1 on 5 matching bases. TRBV23-1 is an open reading frame, and its role is uncertain. Trimming removed 7 bases from V and 3 bases from J, with 7 bases in between. The CDR3 has 13 residues. The CDR3 sequence is CASMGRGANVLTF. The CDR3 coding sequence is TGCGCCAGCATGGGGCGTGGGGCCAACGTCCTGACTTTC.

This clone showed up just a few times. The gene calls are TRBV7-2 and TRBJ1-1, with 7 bases lining up with TRBD1. This CDR3 has 14 amino acids. Germline-derived CDR1 and CDR2 are SGHTA and FQGNSA. V lost 1 base to trimming and J lost 3 bases; unmatched junction nucleotides: 2. In DNA, the CDR3 is TGTGCCAGCAGCTTAGGTACAGGGGACACTGAAGCTTTCTTT. It specifies CASSLGTGDTEAFF. Variable domain in full (rest from reference TRBV7-2 and TRBJ1-1): GAGVSQSPSNKVTEKGKDVELRCDPISGHTALYWYRQSLGQGLEFLIYFQGNSAPDKSGLPSDRFSAERTGGSVSTLTIQRTQQEDSAVYLCASSLGTGDTEAFFGQGTRLTVV.

The chain carries TRBV19 and TRBJ2-7, with 8 bases identical to TRBD2. The CDR3 sequence is 16 residues long. V was pared by 2 bases and J by 8 bases, with 14 bases of the junction left unmatched. CDR1 is LNHDA and CDR2 is SQIVND in the germline V gene (reference sequence). The CDR3 spells CASSIPGTSGTVQQYF. The CDR3 DNA follows: TGTGCCAGTAGTATACCCGGCACTAGCGGTACGGTCCAGCAGTACTTC. The full variable domain, rest sourced from reference TRBV19 and TRBJ2-7, is DGGITQSPKYLFRKEGQNVTLSCEQNLNHDAMYWYRQDPGQGLRLIYYSQIVNDFQKGDIAEGYSVSREKKESFPLTVTSAQKNPTAFYLCASSIPGTSGTVQQYFGPGTRLTVT.

The gene calls are TRBV9 and TRBJ2-1; D remains unclear. Trimming cost V 3 bases and J 0 bases, with 10 bases left between them. Germline CDR1 SGDLS, CDR2 YYNGEE. The CDR3 covers 15 residues. As DNA, the CDR3 is TGTGCCAGCAGCGCCAGACTCGTCTCCTACAATGAGCAGTTCTTC. It encodes CASSARLVSYNEQFF.

The chain carries TRBV15 and TRBJ2-1, with 11 nucleotides matching TRBD1. V gave up 1 base and J gave up 6 bases; unmatched junction bases: 2. In germline, CDR1 is LNHNV, CDR2 YYDKDF (reference sequence). This CDR3 region has 15 residues. The CDR3 DNA sequence: TGTGCCACCAGCAGAGCCGGGACAGGGGGCAATGAGCAGTTCTTC. This encodes CATSRAGTGGNEQFF.

This clone was seen once. This chain connects TRBV7-9 to TRBJ2-7, with 10 bases fitting TRBD1. V shed 0 bases, J shed 7 bases, and the junction held 6 bases outside the gene matches. Germline V lookup: CDR1 SEHNR, CDR2 FQNEAQ (reference sequence). This CDR3 is built from 15 residues. The CDR3 sequence: CASSLAGTGVGEQYF. CDR3 DNA sequence: TGTGCCAGCAGCTTAGCAGGGACAGGGGTAGGGGAGCAGTACTTC.

In this sample, this clone turned up once. This chain joins TRBV28 and TRBJ1-2; 7 bases match TRBD1. CDR1 MDHEN and CDR2 SYDVKM come from the germline V gene. The CDR3 contains 11 residues. After removal of 6 bases from V and 8 bases from J, the junction contained 3 bases not matched to a gene. CDR3 residues: CASRGQRGYTF. As DNA, the CDR3 is TGTGCCAGCAGGGGACAGAGGGGCTACACCTTC.

The table lists this clone with a count of one. J is TRBJ2-3 and V is TRBV11-3, with 11 bases identical to TRBD2. The ends lost 0 bases at V and 4 bases at J; junction bases unmatched: 6. The CDR3 is 17 residues long. Germline V gene data show CDR1 as SGHNT and CDR2 as YENEEA. The CDR3 is CASSLELAGVAADTQYF. CDR3 in DNA: TGTGCCAGCAGCTTAGAACTAGCGGGAGTAGCGGCAGATACGCAGTATTTT. Variable domain in full (rest from reference TRBV11-3 and TRBJ2-3): EAGVVQSPRYKIIEKKQPVAFWCNPISGHNTLYWYLQNLGQGPELLIRYENEEAVDDSQLPKDRFSAERLKGVDSTLKIQPAELGDSAVYLCASSLELAGVAADTQYFGPGTRLTVL.

The V call is TRBV11-2, the J call TRBJ2-5; the match to TRBD2 covers 8 bases. From germline, CDR1 is SGHAT and CDR2 FQNNGV. Unmatched junction bases numbered 5, after V lost 5 bases and J lost 0 bases. The CDR3 contains 15 residues. CDR3 amino acids: CASSQTGGYQETQYF. The DNA of the CDR3 is TGTGCCAGCAGCCAGACGGGGGGGTACCAAGAGACCCAGTACTTC.